The T cell receptor beta chain under discussion was sequenced for a study of control samples from healthy donors and cancer patients. Germline values: CDR1 MDHEN, CDR2 SYDVKM. The germline V and J ends were trimmed by 6 bases and 6 bases, with 14 bases remaining between them. The CDR3 has 13 residues. Profiled with immunoSEQ multiplex PCR; TCRdb holds only in-frame clones, not every one. The profile shows 150,000 to 200,000 clones, about 91% of them singletons. Sequencing was done on a sample of blood. The receptor comes from a man aged 18 to 29 in good health. The V call is TRBV28, the J call TRBJ1-1; D is unresolved. CDR3 loop: CASRLGWGAEAFF. The CDR3 DNA reads as TGTGCCAGCAGGTTAGGGTGGGGTGCTGAAGCTTTCTTT.